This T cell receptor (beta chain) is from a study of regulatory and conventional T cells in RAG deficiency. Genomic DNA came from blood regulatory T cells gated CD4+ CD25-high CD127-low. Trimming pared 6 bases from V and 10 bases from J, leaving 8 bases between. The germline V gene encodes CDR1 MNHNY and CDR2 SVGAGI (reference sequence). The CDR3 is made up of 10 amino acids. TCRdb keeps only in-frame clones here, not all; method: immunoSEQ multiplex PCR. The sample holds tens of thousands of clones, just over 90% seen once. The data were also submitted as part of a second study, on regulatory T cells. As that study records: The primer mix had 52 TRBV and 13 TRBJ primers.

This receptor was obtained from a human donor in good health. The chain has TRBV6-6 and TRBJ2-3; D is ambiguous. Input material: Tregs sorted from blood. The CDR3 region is CASSLPPQYF. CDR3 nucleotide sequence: TGTGCCAGCAGCCTACCACCGCAGTATTTT.